This paragraph reports one T cell receptor beta chain. The target of this receptor is not known. The input lacks base qualities; no much larger clone sits a single base away. The data originate from a study of blood T cell repertoires in COVID-19 (dated by TCRdb to the early 2020s). Turning to the overall study: The collaborator samples originated in the United States, Italy and Spain and spanned the acute and convalescent phases of COVID-19. The material from the prospective study consisted of cDNA or gDNA derived from T cells, B-cell-depleted T cells, or PBMCs. The samples were drawn from two sources: the first 160 participants of the ongoing ImmuneRACE study, and 1,000 to 1,500 subjects contributed by 6 global collaborators. Sample metadata almost always included a de-identified subject ID, COVID-19 status, age in years and sex. The dataset comprised deeply sampled blood TCRbeta repertoires from subjects exposed to, actively infected with, or recovered from COVID-19. The repertoires were released in a freely available public database intended as a resource for research on the immune response to SARS-CoV-2. Where available, HLA class I and class II types were taken from metadata supplied by the sample provider and were not determined by assay-based typing. Study-level results and caveats: The quantity of clinical and demographic metadata differed by source and by participant and was supplied without curation.

TCRbeta CDR3 regions were amplified from genomic DNA by means of the immunoSEQ Assay, a bias-controlled multiplex PCR. On the authors' methods: The number of nucleated cells in each sample was estimated from the amplification of reference gene primers within the assay. To quantify the absolute abundance of each unique TCRbeta CDR3 rearrangement, sequence reads were collapsed and filtered. For each sample, productive Simpson clonality was calculated as the square root of Simpson's diversity index over productive rearrangements. TCRdb mirrors the immuneACCESS table, restricted to in-frame sequences. Some clones are absent from its copies; in checked studies, under half trace to an unresolved V gene, and the reason for the others is unknown. V, J and clone size reflect that table, while D and trimming were determined from the DNA. This sample gives more than 75,000 clones in total; 88% of them show up just once. In total, the top ten clones hold around 8.1% of the sample.

Each collaborating institution followed its own protocols to collect whole blood in K2EDTA tubes. For TCRbeta analysis, collaborators shipped samples as frozen whole blood, isolated PBMCs, or DNA extracted from either of those sample types. Sequencing input: peripheral blood. The receptor comes from a woman aged 70-85 years with acute or convalescent COVID-19.

The sequenced DNA: TGTGCCAGCAGCGTAGCCGGAAGCGGCAGGGGTAATTCACCCCTCCACTTT. Translated, it reads CASSVAGSGRGNSPLHF. The V and J genes are TRBV9 and TRBJ1-6; a tentative D match to TRBD1 spans 6 bases. From its cysteine to its phenylalanine, the CDR3 spans 17 amino acids. The only DNA kept is the CDR3, 51 bases in frame from the first base. Between the V and J ends, shortened by 0 bases and 6 bases respectively, the junction contains 16 bases. CDR1 and CDR2 are read off the germline V gene as SGDLS and YYNGEE.